This note documents a single T cell receptor (beta chain) sequence. The antigen this receptor binds is unknown. No much larger clonotype is one base removed from it; base qualities were not supplied. V is reduced by 0 bases and J by 0 bases, leaving a spacing of 5 bases between them. The CDR3 covers 14 residues, taking in both the cysteine and the phenylalanine. Only the CDR3 part of the read is kept: 42 bases, read in frame from the first base. CDR1 and CDR2 (SGHRS, YFSETQ) derive from the germline V gene. These data originate in a study of cytomegalovirus exposure and HLA in healthy donors (dated by TCRdb to about 2017). Background for the entire study: An earlier analysis of several hundred of the donors reported approximately 260 Gb of sequence data and approximately 120 million unique TCR beta sequences obtained from roughly 180 million T cells. About 280 gigabases of sequencing data and around 80 million unique TCR sequences made up an early release that covered some 640 HLA-typed donors. The genetic ancestry cluster associated with self-reported Caucasian donors included about four fifths of the 350 to 500 genotyped donors. The study aimed to test whether signatures of past pathogen exposure could be identified by cataloging public T cell receptors. The study used immunosequencing to profile the T cell repertoires of about 670 subjects and linked those repertoires to cytomegalovirus serostatus. A separate validation cohort of 100 to 150 different subjects was used in addition to the 666-subject first cohort. The study combined high-throughput TCR immunosequencing, statistical association of individual TCRs with disease status, and machine learning to predict cytomegalovirus infection status. In a later analysis, previously published TCR beta repertoires from 550 to 750 donors were re-analyzed and high-resolution HLA genotyping was added so that TCR occurrence patterns could be studied. In the later analysis, no new phenotypic data were used to find candidate immune exposures; instead, reliance was placed on TCR beta sequences and their occurrence across donors. In an earlier analysis of a few hundred of the donors, high-throughput TCR beta sequencing was used to judge whether each TCR beta V gene segment behaved as functional or pseudogenic. Donor age, sex, ethnicity and CMV serostatus were compiled alongside the repertoire data. A later genetic analysis took genome-wide SNP genotypes for about 60% of the roughly 670 donors and used that subset as a discovery cohort. All discovery cohort repertoires had been generated using a single sequencing platform. Both class I and class II loci were covered by HLA typing, at four-digit resolution. Typing coverage differed by locus: A, B, C, DRB1 and DQB1 were typed in roughly 629-630 donors, DQA1 in about 510, DPA1 in 600 to 610, and DPB1 in roughly 450. Roughly five DR-DQ haplotypes were treated as single units for association and clustering because of strong linkage in the cohort. Across around 400 genotyped donors of the cohort, an average of 235,054 unique TCR beta nucleotide sequences per donor were sequenced, and 15% to 20% of those sequences were non-productive. Overall study outcomes, separate from this receptor: Compared with equally common non-associated chains, HLA-associated TCR beta chains in a later analysis were more clonally expanded and had lower generation probabilities. Cytomegalovirus status was reported to be diagnosed by the classifier with high specificity and sensitivity in both the original and validation cohorts. A total of fewer than 200 TCR beta chains were listed by the study as associated with cytomegalovirus. Only TCR beta chains were sequenced in this cohort, and the absence of alpha or paired-chain data limited detectable features. A group of highly shared sequence variants was considered likely to be a technical artifact of the sequencing pipeline. HLA typing was unavailable for some donors at each locus, so association tests used only the typed subset. A later analysis found that most CMV-associated TCR beta chains appeared HLA-restricted, with HLA associations seemingly driven largely by CMV exposure. Roughly uniform sequencing depth across donors was assumed in presence/absence analyses, although this assumption may not hold. A further reported finding was that TCR beta sequences accurately predicted the HLA-A and HLA-B alleles for most subjects in the first cohort. According to the authors, the approach could potentially be generalized to other disease states and immunological phenotypes. In a later analysis, the rate of TCR association differed among HLA loci, with DRB1 alleles having the most associated TCRs and HLA-C alleles having the fewest. Correlated functional status among segregating V segments might be attributable to linkage disequilibrium, but an unknown experimental factor could not be ruled out. Because the 87-base-pair reads could not distinguish some IMGT-functional V segments, including TRBV6-2 and TRBV6-3, those segments were excluded. In a later genetic analysis, a missense DCLRE1C variant was associated with V-gene and J-gene trimming of TCR beta chains, and the association was replicated in an independent cohort. When HLA alleles, especially DR and DQ, strongly co-occurred, TCR associations were difficult to assign to individual alleles. In an earlier analysis of fewer than 700 of the donors, most TCR beta V segments appeared in productive rearrangements about 87% or about 30% of the time, broadly matching IMGT annotations. In vitro tests confirmed that a few of the cytomegalovirus-associated TCR beta chains recognize cytomegalovirus antigens. A later genetic analysis reported fewer N-insertions in productive TCRs among donors in an Asian-associated ancestry cluster than the approximately 700-donor mean. Immune exposure information for the cohort was limited to CMV serostatus. In a later analysis, around 15,000 TCR beta sequences were associated with specific HLA alleles at a false discovery rate of 0.05. Because counts were too low, approximately 18 rarely observed V segments, including chromosome 9 orphons, were excluded from the earlier analysis of roughly 580 of the donors. While some public TCRs were present in many individuals, most TCR sequences turned up only very rarely across donors. In a later analysis, several top co-occurrence clusters were reported to appear linked to parvovirus B19, influenza, CMV and Epstein-Barr virus.

The library relied on the immunoSEQ multiplex PCR assay. For the multiplex PCR, a mixture combining 60 forward primers for TCR Vbeta segments and 13 reverse primers for TCR Jbeta segments was used. The CDR3 region of rearranged TCR beta genes was amplified from genomic DNA by a multiplex PCR assay. On the Illumina HiSeq System, the amplified TCR beta libraries were sequenced as 87-base-pair reads. Regarding the original processing steps: A later analysis tallied 75 million to 85 million unique TCR beta chains across the 700 or so repertoires, and some 10 million of those chains were shared by two or more donors. Raw reads were error-corrected and collapsed into unique sequences by a nearest-neighbor algorithm in which closely related sequences were merged to remove PCR and sequencing errors. To assign V, D and J gene segments, CDR3 sequences were aligned to IMGT reference sequences. For a sequence to be retained, a match of at least six nucleotides to both a V gene segment and a J gene segment was required. Rearrangements were classified as productive when the CDR3 lacked stop codons and remained in frame with V and J, and all other rearrangements were classified as non-productive. Following IMGT convention, CDR3 was defined as the stretch from the second conserved V-encoded cysteine to the conserved J-encoded phenylalanine. The earlier analysis of about 560 of the donors excluded any sequence lacking an unambiguous match to a single V gene segment. In an earlier analysis of 587 of the donors, V segments were called functional above 56.7% productive rearrangements and were called segregating when the between-donor standard deviation exceeded 5%. A statistical classification framework was built to diagnose cytomegalovirus status from the catalog of TCR beta chain sequences. In a later analysis, V and J genes were assigned by comparing TCR nucleotide sequences against IMGT/GENE-DB human TR gene sequences. Using the TCRdist pipeline, a later analysis assigned CDR3 sequences along with most-parsimonious VDJ recombination scenarios. In a later analysis, each TCR beta chain was defined by its CDR3 amino acid sequence together with its V-gene family, and reads lacking a unique V-gene family were excluded. As a way to deal with suspected cross-contamination and a sequencing artifact, a later analysis dropped hundreds of nucleotide sequences that were highly shared and had low generation probability. In a later analysis, a clonal expansion index for each public chain was calculated from normalized within-repertoire ranks of inferred template counts. A later analysis computed generation probabilities with a VDJ recombination model fitted to out-of-frame rearrangements, and checked the results against IGoR. In a later analysis, hypergeometric tests were used to score TCR-TCR, TCR-HLA and TCR-CMV co-occurrence, with a repertoire-size bias correction applied to TCR pairs. False discovery rates were estimated in a later analysis by permuting HLA or CMV assignments 20 times. In a later analysis, co-occurring TCRs were grouped with DBSCAN, and TCRdist sequence similarity was added when clustering was performed within HLA-allele-positive subsets. Co-occurrence clustering excluded repertoires with fewer than 30,000 or more than 120,000 public chains, plus five with anomalous nucleotide sharing. The immuneACCESS repertoire file appears here via TCRdb, limited to in-frame rearrangements. These files lack a portion of the clones; in checked studies, under half of the deficit traces to unresolved V genes, and the cause of the others is not known. V and J calls and clone size follow that table, whereas D and trimming were derived from the DNA. Counted in this sample were approximately 180,000 clones; more than 75% of them appeared once. The ten biggest clones cover roughly 1.8% of the sample.

In total, fewer than 750 healthy bone marrow donors made up the cohort. At the time of sampling, every cohort member was nominally healthy, though immune exposures that went unrecorded were likely present. The donor tested CMV seronegative, placing the donor among the 350 to 400 seronegative members of the cohort. A peripheral blood sample was collected from each donor, and TCR beta sequencing was performed on peripheral blood mononuclear cells. The Qiagen DNeasy Blood Extraction Kit was used to extract genomic DNA from the blood cell samples. Sequencing was carried out using PBMCs. The rearrangement joined TRBV5-1 to TRBJ2-3; no confident D gene assignment can be made. The TCR was taken from a woman between 18 and 29 years old in good health and CMV-seronegative. The CDR3 reads as follows: CASSLDISTDTQYF. The DNA sequence is TGCGCCAGCAGCTTGGACATAAGCACAGATACGCAGTATTTT.